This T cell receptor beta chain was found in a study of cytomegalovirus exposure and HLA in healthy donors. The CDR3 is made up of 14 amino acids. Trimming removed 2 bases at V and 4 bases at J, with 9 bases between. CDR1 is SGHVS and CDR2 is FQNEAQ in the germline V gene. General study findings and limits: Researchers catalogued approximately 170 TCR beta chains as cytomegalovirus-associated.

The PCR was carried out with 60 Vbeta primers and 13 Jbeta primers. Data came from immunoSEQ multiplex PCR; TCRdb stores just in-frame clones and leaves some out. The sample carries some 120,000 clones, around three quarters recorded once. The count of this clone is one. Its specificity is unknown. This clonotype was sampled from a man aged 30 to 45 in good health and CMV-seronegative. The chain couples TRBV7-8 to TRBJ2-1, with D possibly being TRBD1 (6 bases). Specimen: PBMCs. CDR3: CASSLRTDYNEQFF. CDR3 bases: TGTGCCAGCAGCTTAAGGACAGATTACAATGAGCAGTTCTTC.